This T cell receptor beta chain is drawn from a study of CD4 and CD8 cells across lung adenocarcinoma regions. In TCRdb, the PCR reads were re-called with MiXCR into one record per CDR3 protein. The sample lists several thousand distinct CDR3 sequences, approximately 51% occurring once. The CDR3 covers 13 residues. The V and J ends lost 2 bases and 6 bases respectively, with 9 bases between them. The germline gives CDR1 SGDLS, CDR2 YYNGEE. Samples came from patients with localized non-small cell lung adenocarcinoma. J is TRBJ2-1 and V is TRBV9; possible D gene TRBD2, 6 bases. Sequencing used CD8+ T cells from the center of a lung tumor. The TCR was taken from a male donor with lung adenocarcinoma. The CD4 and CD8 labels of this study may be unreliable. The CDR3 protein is CASSVGLINEQFF. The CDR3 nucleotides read TGTGCCAGCAGCGTGGGACTTATCAATGAGCAGTTCTTC.